Below, 23 T cell receptor beta chains from the same sample are listed, as sequenced in a study of graft-versus-host responses after intestinal transplantation. For these receptors, no antigen is known. The repertoire was sequenced with immunoSEQ multiplex PCR; TCRdb's copy has only in-frame clones and lacks some. The sample contains about 35,000 clones, over 90% of which appear only once. The specimen comprised unstimulated CD8+ T cells sorted from spleen or lymph node cells, sampled before transplant. These receptors were obtained from a human donor who was the organ donor for an intestinal transplant.

The rearrangement uses TRBV27 and TRBJ1-2; D call uncertain. V was cut by 6 bases and J by 5 bases, with 22 bases left in between. CDR1 and CDR2 from the germline V gene are MNHEY and SMNVEV (reference sequence). CDR3 size: 16 residues. CDR3 coding DNA: TGTGCCAGCAGCCTCTCCCCTCGGGCCTATTCGTATGGCTACACCTTC. Protein sequence: CASSLSPRAYSYGYTF.

This clone was observed once. The rearrangement joins TRBV2 to TRBJ2-7; tentative D call: TRBD2 (5 bases). The CDR3 loop spans 13 amino acids. CDR1 and CDR2 (germline): SNHLY, FYNNEI. V lost 4 bases to trimming and J lost 3 bases, with 10 bases between them. The CDR3 here is CASSGGDRYEQYF. In DNA, the CDR3 is TGTGCCAGCAGTGGGGGAGATCGCTACGAGCAGTACTTC. Combining the CDR3 with reference TRBV2 and TRBJ2-7 gives the whole variable domain EPEVTQTPSHQVTQMGQEVILRCVPISNHLYFYWYRQILGQKVEFLVSFYNNEISEKSEIFDDQFSVERPDGSNFTLKIRSTKLEDSAMYFCASSGGDRYEQYFGPGTRLTVT.

For this clone: This same CDR3 is encoded by further DNA sequences in the sample. CDR3 amino acids: CASSLGTSGYNEQFF. The CDR3 DNA reads TGTGCCAGCAGCTTAGGGACTAGCGGATACAATGAGCAGTTCTTC. V gene TRBV7-3 combines with J gene TRBJ2-1; 11 positions match TRBD2. The junction had 1 base not matched to a gene; V was cut back by 2 bases and J by 4 bases. Germline-derived CDR1 and CDR2 are SGHTA and FQGTGA. The CDR3 length is 15 residues.

Worth noting for this clone: At one end the junction does not follow the germline gene, possibly because of a read error. This chain joins TRBV5-1 and TRBJ2-3; 9 nucleotides align to TRBD2. CDR3 length: 16 amino acids. Germline CDR1 and CDR2: SGHRS and YFSETQ. In DNA, the CDR3 is TGCGCCGGCAGCCTCCTAAGGCGGGAGGGTGGAGATACGCAGTATTTT. Protein sequence: CAGSLLRREGGDTQYF. The full variable domain, rest sourced from reference TRBV5-1 and TRBJ2-3, is KAGVTQTPRYLIKTRGQQVTLSCSPISGHRSVSWYQQTPGQGLQFLFEYFSETQRNKGNFPGRFSGRQFSNSRSEMNVSTLELGDSALYLCAGSLLRREGGDTQYFGPGTRLTVL.

The chain recombines TRBV25-1 with TRBJ2-7, with TRBD1 as a possible D gene (5 bases). CDR1 and CDR2 (germline): MGHDK, SYGVNS. V lost 2 bases to trimming and J lost 4 bases, with 12 bases between them. The CDR3 covers 14 residues. The DNA for the CDR3 is TGTGCCAGCAGTGAACCAGGACACCCGTACGAGCAGTACTTC. Its protein product is CASSEPGHPYEQYF.

To note about this clone: An end of the junction does not agree with germline; a read error may underlie this. The V and J genes are TRBV5-1 and TRBJ2-6; weak D call: TRBD1 (5 bases). This CDR3 has 17 amino acids. Germline CDR1 reads SGHRS; CDR2 reads YFSETQ. The CDR3 region has the DNA TGCGCCAGCAGCTTGGAGGGCTGGGGCTCTGGGGCCGACGTCCTGACTTTC. Translated: CASSLEGWGSGADVLTF.

The CDR3: CASSLEGQGYNEQFF. The CDR3 DNA follows: TGTGCCAGCAGCTTAGAGGGACAGGGTTACAATGAGCAGTTCTTC. This chain links TRBV7-3 with TRBJ2-1; 9 nucleotides match TRBD1. Germline lookup yields CDR1 SGHTA and CDR2 FQGTGA. CDR3 length equals 15 residues. The ends lost 2 bases at V and 4 bases at J; junction bases unmatched: 3.

This sequence joins TRBV27 and TRBJ2-7; 11 bases are shared with TRBD2. CDR1 and CDR2 (germline): MNHEY, SMNVEV (reference sequence). Germline trimming cut 5 bases from V and 4 bases from J; bases unmatched to any gene: 4. The CDR3 totals 14 residues. The CDR3 DNA sequence: TGTGCCAGCAGTCCACTAGCGGGAGCATACGAGCAGTACTTC. It is translated as CASSPLAGAYEQYF.

This chain uses TRBV18 with TRBJ1-5; 7 bases are shared with TRBD1. The CDR3 loop spans 13 amino acids. Trimming took 8 bases from V and 0 from J; bases not matched to a gene: 1. The germline V gene encodes CDR1 KGHSH and CDR2 LQKENI. The CDR3 loop is CASKGASNQPQHF. In nucleotides, the CDR3 is TGTGCCAGCAAGGGGGCTAGCAATCAGCCCCAGCATTTT.

The chain employs TRBV19 and TRBJ2-5; 9 bases are a match to TRBD1. The CDR3 has 17 amino acids. Germline V gene sequence: CDR1 LNHDA, CDR2 SQIVND (reference sequence). J gave up 5 bases and V 5 bases, and 15 bases lay outside the gene matches. The CDR3 loop reads CASSLEWGQGLLETQYF. DNA of the CDR3: TGTGCCAGTAGTCTTGAATGGGGACAGGGACTGCTTGAGACCCAGTACTTC. The full variable domain, completed using reference TRBV19 and TRBJ2-5, is DGGITQSPKYLFRKEGQNVTLSCEQNLNHDAMYWYRQDPGQGLRLIYYSQIVNDFQKGDIAEGYSVSREKKESFPLTVTSAQKNPTAFYLCASSLEWGQGLLETQYFGPGTRLLVL.

The chain recombines TRBV27 with TRBJ1-2; no definite D call. Germline CDR1 reads MNHEY; CDR2 reads SMNVEV (reference sequence). This CDR3 comprises 13 residues. V was shortened by 4 bases and J by 2 bases, with 8 bases between the two germline ends. The CDR3 here is CASSWGTNYGYTF. In nucleotides, the CDR3 is TGTGCCAGCAGTTGGGGTACCAACTATGGCTACACCTTC.

The rearrangement joins TRBV5-4 to TRBJ1-2; D remains ambiguous. The length of the CDR3 is 14 residues. Trimming cost V 4 bases and J 4 bases, with 14 bases left between them. Germline V CDR1 and CDR2: SGHNT, YYREEE (reference sequence). Here the CDR3 DNA reads TGTGCCAGCAGCCCCCGGGTAGGGAGCTATGGCTACACCTTC. Translated, it gives CASSPRVGSYGYTF. Drawing the rest from reference TRBV5-4 and TRBJ1-2, the complete variable domain is ETGVTQSPTHLIKTRGQQVTLRCSSQSGHNTVSWYQQALGQGPQFIFQYYREEENGRGNFPPRFSGLQFPNYSSELNVNALELDDSALYLCASSPRVGSYGYTFGSGTRLTVV.

The V call is TRBV4-1, the J call TRBJ2-1; D possibly corresponds to TRBD2 (5 bases). The V gene lost 1 base and the J gene lost 10 bases, with 11 bases spanning the gap. CDR1 is MGHRA, CDR2 YSYEKL, per germline. The CDR3 runs 13 residues. CDR3 sequence (DNA): TGCGCCAGCAGCCAAGTGGGAGCGGAGGAGCAGTTCTTC. It encodes CASSQVGAEEQFF.

The V call is TRBV5-1, the J call TRBJ2-7; TRBD1 matches at 12 bases. V was clipped by 4 bases and J by 4 bases; unmatched bases: 3. Germline-derived CDR1 and CDR2 are SGHRS and YFSETQ. CDR3 size: 14 residues. CDR3 residues: CASSGDRGPYEQYF. The DNA of the CDR3 is TGCGCCAGCAGCGGGGACAGGGGGCCGTACGAGCAGTACTTC.

This rearrangement joins TRBV19 to TRBJ2-7; 8 nucleotides agree with TRBD1. The CDR3 runs to 14 residues. CDR1 and CDR2 (germline): LNHDA, SQIVND (reference sequence). Trimming at V came to 5 bases and at J to 3 bases, leaving 6 bases not matched to a gene. The CDR3 here is CASSPGTGNYEQYF. The DNA of the CDR3 is TGTGCCAGTAGTCCAGGGACAGGCAACTACGAGCAGTACTTC.

The genes are TRBV4-3 and TRBJ2-7; possible D gene TRBD2, 6 bases. The CDR3 loop spans 16 amino acids. From germline, CDR1 is LGHNA and CDR2 YSLEER. The V end was cut by 0 bases, the J end by 0 bases, with 12 bases between. CDR3 bases: TGCGCCAGCAGCCAAGATCCCGGGGGAGGCTCCTACGAGCAGTACTTC. Its protein product is CASSQDPGGGSYEQYF.

V usage is TRBV2 and J usage is TRBJ2-7, with 12 bases identical to TRBD1. Germline V gene sequence: CDR1 SNHLY, CDR2 FYNNEI. CDR3 size: 15 residues. V trimming: 6 bases; J trimming: 0 bases; junction bases outside the gene matches: 3. CDR3 loop: CASRGQGAHSYEQYF. The CDR3 DNA sequence: TGTGCCAGCAGGGGACAGGGGGCCCACTCCTACGAGCAGTACTTC.

The chain has TRBV19 and TRBJ2-5; either TRBD1 or TRBD2 may fit D (6 bases each). V was trimmed by 5 bases and J by 5 bases, leaving 12 bases between them. The CDR3 runs to 13 residues. Germline CDR1 and CDR2: LNHDA and SQIVND (reference sequence). The CDR3 nucleotides are TGTGCCAGTAGTCTCGAGGGGGGTGAGACCCAGTACTTC. It specifies CASSLEGGETQYF.

V and J are TRBV9 and TRBJ1-2; 8 bases line up with TRBD1. Germline CDR1 and CDR2: SGDLS and YYNGEE. The J segment lost 3 bases and the V segment lost 3 bases, leaving 7 bases of the junction unmatched. This CDR3 spans 15 amino acids. The CDR3 loop is CASSGGQGSDYGYTF. CDR3 DNA: TGTGCCAGCAGCGGCGGACAGGGCTCGGACTATGGCTACACCTTC.

The J gene is TRBJ2-3, the V gene TRBV9, with 8 bases aligning to TRBD2. This CDR3 has 16 residues. The germline V gene encodes CDR1 SGDLS and CDR2 YYNGEE. J was trimmed by 2 bases and V by 0 bases; bases with no gene match: 5. As DNA, the CDR3 is TGTGCCAGCAGCGTAGGGGGGACTAGATACACAGATACGCAGTATTTT. Amino acid sequence: CASSVGGTRYTDTQYF.

The chain is built from TRBV4-3 and TRBJ2-1; D is undetermined. Trimming removed 1 base from V and 8 bases from J, with 21 bases in between. Germline V CDR1 and CDR2: LGHNA, YSLEER. The CDR3 length is 17 residues. CDR3 region: CASSQVGPPQTPYEQFF. DNA for the CDR3: TGCGCCAGCAGCCAAGTCGGCCCTCCACAGACCCCCTATGAGCAGTTCTTC.

The chain joins TRBV6-1 to TRBJ2-5; 10 nucleotides align to TRBD1. The CDR3 has 13 amino acids. Germline CDR1 MNHNS, CDR2 SASEGT. V was pared by 11 bases and J by 5 bases, with 8 bases of the junction left unmatched. The CDR3 sequence is CAGQGEGHETQYF. In DNA, the CDR3 is TGTGCCGGACAGGGGGAGGGCCACGAGACCCAGTACTTC.

CDR3 residues: CATSRELGGLAGVQQYF. DNA of the CDR3: TGTGCCACCAGCAGAGAATTGGGGGGACTAGCGGGAGTCCAGCAGTACTTC. The chain couples TRBV15 to TRBJ2-7, with 14 bases fitting TRBD2. Germline lookup yields CDR1 LNHNV and CDR2 YYDKDF (reference sequence). J lost 8 bases, V lost 0 bases, and 9 bases had no gene match. The CDR3 is made up of 17 amino acids.